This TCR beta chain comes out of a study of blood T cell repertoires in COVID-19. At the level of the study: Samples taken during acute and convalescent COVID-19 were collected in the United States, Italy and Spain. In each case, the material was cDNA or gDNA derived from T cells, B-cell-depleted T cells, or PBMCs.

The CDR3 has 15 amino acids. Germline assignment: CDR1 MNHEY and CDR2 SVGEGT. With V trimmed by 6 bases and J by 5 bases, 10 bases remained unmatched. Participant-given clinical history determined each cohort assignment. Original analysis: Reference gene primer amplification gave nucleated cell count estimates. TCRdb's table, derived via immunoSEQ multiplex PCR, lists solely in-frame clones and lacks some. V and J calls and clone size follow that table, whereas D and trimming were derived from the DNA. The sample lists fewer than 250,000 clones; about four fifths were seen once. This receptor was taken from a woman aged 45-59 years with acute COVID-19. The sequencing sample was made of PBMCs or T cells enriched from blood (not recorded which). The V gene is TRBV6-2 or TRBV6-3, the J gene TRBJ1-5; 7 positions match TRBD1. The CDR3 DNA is TGTGCCAGCAGCTTGACAGGGACCGGGCATCAGCCCCAGCATTTT. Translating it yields CASSLTGTGHQPQHF.